Included here is one T cell receptor (beta chain) sequence, with context. Its specificity is unknown. The PCR contained 60 Vbeta and 13 Jbeta primers. The data were produced by immunoSEQ multiplex PCR, yet TCRdb's version contains in-frame clones alone and is incomplete. The data hold approximately 150,000 clones, with around 73% observed a single time. The entry originates in a study of cytomegalovirus exposure and HLA in healthy donors. About the research overall: Unique TCR beta sequences numbering approximately 100 million came from 150 million to 200 million T cells in an earlier analysis. Overall study findings and caveats: In vitro testing confirmed a few CMV-associated chains as specific for CMV antigens. Several V segments, TRBV6-2 and TRBV6-3 among them, could not be told apart and were dropped.

As for the donors, each was a healthy bone marrow donor. Unmatched junction bases numbered 2, after V lost 2 bases and J lost 6 bases. The CDR3 length is 13 residues. In germline, CDR1 is SGHDT, CDR2 YYEEEE. V and J are TRBV5-6 and TRBJ2-4; 7 nucleotides agree with TRBD1. Sequencing input: PBMCs. The TCR was taken from a woman between 18 and 30 years old in good health and CMV-seropositive. The chain's CDR3 is CASSLGTVNIQYF. CDR3 DNA sequence: TGTGCCAGCAGCTTAGGGACAGTAAACATTCAGTACTTC.